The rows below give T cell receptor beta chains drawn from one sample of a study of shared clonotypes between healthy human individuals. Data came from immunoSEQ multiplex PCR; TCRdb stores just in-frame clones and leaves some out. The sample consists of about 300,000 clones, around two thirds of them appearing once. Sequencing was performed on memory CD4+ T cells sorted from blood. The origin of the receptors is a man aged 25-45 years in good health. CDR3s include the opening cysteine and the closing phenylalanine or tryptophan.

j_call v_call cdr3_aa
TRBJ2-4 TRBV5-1 CASSISGRAGQNIQYF
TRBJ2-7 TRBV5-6 CASSLGHLTGPVGQYF
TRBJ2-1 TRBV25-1 CASSESRGHLQYNEQFF
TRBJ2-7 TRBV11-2 CASSSRTVYEQYF
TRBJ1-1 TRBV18 CASSPGPLNTEAFF
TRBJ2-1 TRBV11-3 CASSLGPRGGNNEQFF
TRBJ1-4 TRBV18 CASSPGGGINEKLFF
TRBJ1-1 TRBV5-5 CASSLMKGGGTEAFF
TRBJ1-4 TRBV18 CASSPGISGNEKLFF
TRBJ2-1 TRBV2 CASSGGLPPHEQFF
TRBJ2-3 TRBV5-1 CASSLAQGAAATQYF
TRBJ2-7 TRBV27 CASRGLAGSYEQYF
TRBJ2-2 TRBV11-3 CASSPGTSGKGELFF
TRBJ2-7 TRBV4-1 CASSQGLDYAYEQYF
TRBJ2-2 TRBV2 CASIYSDRGYTGELFF
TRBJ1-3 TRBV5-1 CASSFSGNGNTIYF
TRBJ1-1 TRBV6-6 CASRKEGGNAEAFF
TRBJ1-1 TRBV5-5 CASRQIQGTEAFF
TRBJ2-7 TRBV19 CASSIGVAGGREQYF
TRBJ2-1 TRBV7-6 CASSLALTNEQFF
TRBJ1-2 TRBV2 CASSEDRGGGYTF
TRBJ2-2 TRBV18 CASSPGQGAIGELFF
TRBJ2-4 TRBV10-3 CATVDGVPKNIQYF
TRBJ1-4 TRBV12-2 CASRLRAVNEKLFF
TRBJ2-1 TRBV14 CASSFRREQFF
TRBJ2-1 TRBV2 CASSERAVYEQFF
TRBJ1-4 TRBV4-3 CASSQTGFNDEKLFF
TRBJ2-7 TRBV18 CASSDTAGIYYEQYF
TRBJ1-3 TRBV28 CASASLGTLGNTIYF
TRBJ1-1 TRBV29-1 CSGIKGASEAFF
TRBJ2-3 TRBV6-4 CASSDQASGRGGDTQYF
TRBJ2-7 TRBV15 CATSRARSSYEQYF
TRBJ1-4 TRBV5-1 CASKKQGVYNEKLFF
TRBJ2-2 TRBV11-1 CASSSLAGGRGNTGELFF
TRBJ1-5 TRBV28 CASSPKYRGGQPQHF
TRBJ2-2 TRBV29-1 CSGRLAGTGELFF
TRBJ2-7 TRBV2 CASSVGTRSYEQYF
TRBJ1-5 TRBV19 CASSISPDSNQPQHF
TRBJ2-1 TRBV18 CASSPRKGDNEQFF
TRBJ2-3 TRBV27 CASSYRLAGADTQYF
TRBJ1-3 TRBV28 CASSFQGGNTIYF
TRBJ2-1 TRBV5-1 CASSVGTSGRNEQFF